This TCR beta chain was sequenced during a study of blood T cell repertoires in COVID-19. Study-wide background: COVID-19 samples, acute and convalescent, were from the United States, Italy and Spain. T cells, B-cell-depleted T cells, or PBMCs supplied cDNA or gDNA.

V dropped 0 bases and J dropped 5; count of bases not matched to a gene: 7. CDR1 and CDR2 (germline): MGHDK, SYGVNS. The CDR3 has 16 amino acids. The assay was immunoSEQ multiplex PCR, and TCRdb's table has in-frame clones only and misses some. The repertoire consists of roughly 87,000 clones, with around 81% occurring once and the leading ten covering about 2%. Sequencing was carried out using peripheral blood. The source of this sequence is a woman aged 70-85 years with acute or convalescent COVID-19. J is TRBJ2-7 and V is TRBV25-1; 10 positions agree with TRBD2. The CDR3 sequence: CASSEYESSGGDEQYF. DNA of the CDR3: TGTGCCAGCAGTGAATATGAGTCTAGCGGGGGCGACGAGCAGTACTTC.